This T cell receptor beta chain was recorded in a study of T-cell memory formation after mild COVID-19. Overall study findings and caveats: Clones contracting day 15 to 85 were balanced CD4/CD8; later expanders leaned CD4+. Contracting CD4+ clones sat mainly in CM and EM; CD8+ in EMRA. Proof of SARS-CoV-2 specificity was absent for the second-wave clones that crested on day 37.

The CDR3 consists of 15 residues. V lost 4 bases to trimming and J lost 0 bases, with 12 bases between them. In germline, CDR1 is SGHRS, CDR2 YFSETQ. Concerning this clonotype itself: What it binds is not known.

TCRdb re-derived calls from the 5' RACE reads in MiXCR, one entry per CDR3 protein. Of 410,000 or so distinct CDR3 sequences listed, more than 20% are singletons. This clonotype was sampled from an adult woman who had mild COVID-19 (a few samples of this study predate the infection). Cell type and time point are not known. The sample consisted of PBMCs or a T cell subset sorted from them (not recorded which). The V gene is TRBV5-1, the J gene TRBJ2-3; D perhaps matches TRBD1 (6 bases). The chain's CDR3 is CASSQRTDSTDTQYF. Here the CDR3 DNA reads TGCGCCAGCAGCCAACGGACAGATAGCACAGATACGCAGTATTTT.